This entry is about one T cell receptor (beta chain). Its antigen remains unidentified. Per-base qualities were not stored, and no clone one base away is much larger. These data belong to a study of cytomegalovirus exposure and HLA in healthy donors (dated by TCRdb to about 2017). Context from the whole study: According to an earlier analysis of a few hundred of the donors, 150 million to 200 million T cells yielded roughly 100 million unique TCR beta sequences and around 280 Gb of sequence data. Donor age, sex, ethnicity and CMV serostatus were compiled together with the repertoire data. The study combined high-throughput TCR immunosequencing, statistical association of individual TCRs with disease status, and machine learning to predict cytomegalovirus infection status. Because of strong linkage in the cohort, roughly five DR-DQ haplotypes were treated as single units for association and clustering. Every discovery cohort repertoire had been produced on one sequencing platform. In a later genetic analysis, genome-wide SNP genotypes for about three fifths of the roughly 670 donors were used, and that subset was treated as a discovery cohort. Approximately 330 gigabases of sequencing data and approximately 92 million unique TCR sequences made up an early release that covered nearly 650 HLA-typed donors. Among 300 to 500 genotyped donors of the cohort, an average of approximately 220,000 unique TCR beta nucleotide sequences was sequenced per donor, of which 15% to 20% were non-productive. The study profiled the T cell repertoires of under 700 subjects by immunosequencing and related them to cytomegalovirus serostatus. An earlier analysis of some 500 of the donors used high-throughput TCR beta sequencing to judge whether each TCR beta V gene segment behaved as functional or pseudogenic. Rather than drawing on any new phenotypic data, the later analysis identified candidate immune exposures from TCR beta sequences and the way those sequences occurred across donors. The study aimed to test whether cataloging public T cell receptors could reveal signatures of past pathogen exposure. A later analysis re-examined previously published TCR beta repertoires from around 670 donors and added high-resolution HLA genotyping to investigate patterns of TCR occurrence. Both class I and class II loci were covered by HLA typing, at four-digit resolution. The genetic ancestry cluster associated with self-reported Caucasian donors included over 65% of the roughly 410 genotyped donors. The number of typed donors differed by locus: about 620-640 for A, B, C, DRB1 and DQB1; 522 for DQA1; 606 for DPA1; and about 450 for DPB1. In addition to the first cohort of 666 subjects, a separate validation cohort of 120 different subjects was used. Study-wide conclusions, independent of this receptor: Most TCR sequences were observed very rarely across donors, whereas some public TCRs were present in many individuals. Because the 87-base-pair reads could not distinguish some IMGT-functional V segments, including TRBV6-2 and TRBV6-3, those segments were excluded. A total of around 150 TCR beta chains were listed by the study as associated with cytomegalovirus. Compared with equally common non-associated chains, HLA-associated TCR beta chains in a later analysis were more clonally expanded and had lower generation probabilities. Roughly 15 rarely observed V segments, including chromosome 9 orphons, were excluded from the earlier analysis of approximately 500 of the donors because counts were too low. This cohort had only TCR beta chains sequenced, and the lack of alpha or paired-chain data limited which features could be detected. A further reported finding was that TCR beta sequences accurately predicted the HLA-A and HLA-B alleles for most subjects in the first cohort. A few of the identified cytomegalovirus-associated TCR beta chains were confirmed in vitro to be specific for cytomegalovirus antigens. Assigning TCR associations to individual alleles was difficult when HLA alleles, especially DR and DQ, strongly co-occurred. According to a later analysis, TCR association rates differed among HLA loci, with DRB1 alleles showing the most associated TCRs and HLA-C alleles showing the fewest. Compared with the approximately 720-donor mean, donors in an Asian-associated ancestry cluster had fewer N-insertions in productive TCRs, according to a later genetic analysis. Cytomegalovirus status was reported to be diagnosed by the classifier with high specificity and sensitivity in both the original and validation cohorts. An association between a missense DCLRE1C variant and V-gene and J-gene trimming of TCR beta chains was found in a later genetic analysis and replicated in an independent cohort. The presence/absence analyses assumed that sequencing depth was roughly uniform across donors, and that assumption may not be true. Linkage disequilibrium might explain the correlated functional status among segregating V segments, but an unknown experimental factor could not be ruled out. In an earlier analysis of about 600 of the donors, most TCR beta V segments appeared in productive rearrangements about 90% or about 30% of the time, broadly matching IMGT annotations. A later analysis found that most CMV-associated TCR beta chains appeared HLA-restricted, with HLA associations seemingly driven largely by CMV exposure. A later analysis associated about 17,000 TCR beta sequences with specific HLA alleles at a false discovery rate of 0.05. Because some donors lacked HLA typing at each locus, the association tests relied only on the typed subset. The sequencing pipeline was judged likely to have produced a cluster of highly shared sequence variants as a technical artifact. According to a later analysis, parvovirus B19, influenza, CMV and Epstein-Barr virus appeared linked to several top co-occurrence clusters. The authors suggested that the approach could potentially be extended to other disease states and immunological phenotypes. Immune exposure information for the cohort was limited to CMV serostatus.

The library was made by the immunoSEQ multiplex PCR assay. A mixture of 60 forward primers for TCR Vbeta segments and 13 reverse primers for TCR Jbeta segments was used in the multiplex PCR. The CDR3 region of rearranged TCR beta genes was amplified from genomic DNA with a multiplex PCR assay. The amplified TCR beta libraries were sequenced on the Illumina HiSeq System as 87-base-pair reads. The authors processed their data as follows. A later analysis counted about 80 million unique TCR beta chains across the 550 to 800 repertoires, and roughly 9.9 million of these chains were shared by at least two donors. To remove PCR and sequencing errors, raw reads were error-corrected and collapsed into unique sequences using a nearest-neighbor algorithm that merged closely related sequences. To assign V, D and J gene segments, CDR3 sequences were aligned to IMGT reference sequences. Each retained sequence needed at least a six-nucleotide match to both a V gene segment and a J gene segment. A rearrangement was called productive if the CDR3 had no stop codons and remained in frame with V and J, and every other rearrangement was called non-productive. CDR3 was defined according to IMGT convention as the region running from the second conserved V-encoded cysteine to the conserved J-encoded phenylalanine. The earlier analysis of some 540 of the donors excluded any sequence lacking an unambiguous match to a single V gene segment. In an earlier analysis of 587 of the donors, V segments were called functional above 56.7% productive rearrangements and were called segregating when the between-donor standard deviation exceeded 5%. A statistical classification framework was built for diagnosing cytomegalovirus status from the catalog of TCR beta chain sequences. A later analysis assigned V and J genes by comparing TCR nucleotide sequences with IMGT/GENE-DB human TR gene sequences. The TCRdist pipeline was used in a later analysis to assign CDR3 sequences and most-parsimonious VDJ recombination scenarios. A later analysis defined each TCR beta chain by its CDR3 amino acid sequence plus V-gene family, and excluded reads lacking a unique V-gene family. As a way to deal with suspected cross-contamination and a sequencing artifact, a later analysis dropped hundreds of nucleotide sequences that were highly shared and had low generation probability. In a later analysis, a clonal expansion index was calculated for each public chain from normalized within-repertoire ranks of inferred template counts. In a later analysis, generation probabilities were computed with a VDJ recombination model fitted to out-of-frame rearrangements, and the resulting probabilities were checked against IGoR. In a later analysis, hypergeometric tests were used to score TCR-TCR, TCR-HLA and TCR-CMV co-occurrence, with a repertoire-size bias correction applied to TCR pairs. A later analysis estimated false discovery rates by permuting HLA or CMV assignments 20 times. In a later analysis, co-occurring TCRs were grouped using DBSCAN, and TCRdist sequence similarity was added for clustering within HLA-allele-positive subsets. Repertoires with fewer than 30,000 or more than 120,000 public chains, plus five repertoires with anomalous nucleotide sharing, were excluded from co-occurrence clustering. The source is immuneACCESS, and TCRdb retained only in-frame sequences with V and J called. Part of the clones is not carried over; for the studies checked, unresolved V genes explain less than half of this, and the remainder is unexplained. V, J and clone size derive from that table, while D and trimming were established from the DNA sequence. This sample gives 150,000 to 200,000 clones in total; 80% to 85% of them show up just once. 0.2% to 0.3% of the sample comes from the top ten.

The cohort comprised 710 or so healthy bone marrow donors. All cohort members were sampled while nominally healthy, although unrecorded immune exposures were likely present. The donor was CMV seronegative and belonged to the group of more than 300 seronegative cohort members. Every donor gave a peripheral blood sample, and the peripheral blood mononuclear cells from that sample were used for TCR beta sequencing. Genomic DNA extraction from the blood cell samples was performed with the Qiagen DNeasy Blood Extraction Kit. The CDR3, cysteine through phenylalanine, is 14 amino acids long. Just CDR3 DNA is preserved here, 42 bases in frame from base 1. V loses 4 bases of germline sequence and J loses 3 bases, and the interval between the two ends is 10 bases. The CDR1 and CDR2 encoded by the germline V gene are SNHLY and FYNNEI.

The TCR sequence derives from a boy younger than 18 in good health and CMV-seronegative. The chain joins TRBV2 to TRBJ1-5, with an unclear D gene assignment. The sample consisted of PBMCs. The DNA is TGTGCCAGCAGTGCTTTGGCATACAATCAGCCCCAGCATTTT. Its coded protein is CASSALAYNQPQHF. Joined to the reference TRBV2 and TRBJ1-5 proteins, this CDR3 gives the full variable domain: EPEVTQTPSHQVTQMGQEVILRCVPISNHLYFYWYRQILGQKVEFLVSFYNNEISEKSEIFDDQFSVERPDGSNFTLKIRSTKLEDSAMYFCASSALAYNQPQHFGDGTRLSIL.